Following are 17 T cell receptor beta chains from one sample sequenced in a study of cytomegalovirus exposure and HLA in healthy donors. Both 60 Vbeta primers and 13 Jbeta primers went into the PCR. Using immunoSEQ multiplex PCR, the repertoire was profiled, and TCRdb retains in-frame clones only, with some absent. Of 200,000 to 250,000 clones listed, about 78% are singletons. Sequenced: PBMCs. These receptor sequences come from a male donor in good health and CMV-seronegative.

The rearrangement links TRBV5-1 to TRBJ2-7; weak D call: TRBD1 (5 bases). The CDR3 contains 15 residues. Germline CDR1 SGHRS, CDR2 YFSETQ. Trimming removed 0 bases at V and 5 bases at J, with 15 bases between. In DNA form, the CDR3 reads TGCGCCAGCAGCTTGGCGTTGGCAGGGTCCAACGAGCAGTACTTC. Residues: CASSLALAGSNEQYF.

CDR3 amino acids: CASSEGLAGIGSYNEQFF. The DNA of the CDR3 is TGTGCCAGCAGCGAGGGACTAGCGGGGATCGGCTCCTACAATGAGCAGTTCTTC. The gene calls are TRBV9 and TRBJ2-1, with 13 bases fitting TRBD2. CDR1 SGDLS and CDR2 YYNGEE come from the germline V gene. The CDR3 contains 18 residues. With 3 bases clipped from V and 0 bases from J, the junction kept 6 bases outside the gene matches.

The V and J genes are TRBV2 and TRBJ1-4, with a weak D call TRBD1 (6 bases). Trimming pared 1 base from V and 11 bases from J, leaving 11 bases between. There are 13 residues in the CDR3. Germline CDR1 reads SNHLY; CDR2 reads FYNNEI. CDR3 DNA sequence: TGTGCCAGCAGTGAAGAGGACAGTGGCAAACTGTTTTTT. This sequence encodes CASSEEDSGKLFF.

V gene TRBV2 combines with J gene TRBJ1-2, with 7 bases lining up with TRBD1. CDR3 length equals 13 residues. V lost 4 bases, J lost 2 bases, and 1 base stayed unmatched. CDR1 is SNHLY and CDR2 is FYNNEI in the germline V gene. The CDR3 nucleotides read TGTGCCAGCAGTGGACAGGGAAACTATGGCTACACCTTC. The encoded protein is CASSGQGNYGYTF.

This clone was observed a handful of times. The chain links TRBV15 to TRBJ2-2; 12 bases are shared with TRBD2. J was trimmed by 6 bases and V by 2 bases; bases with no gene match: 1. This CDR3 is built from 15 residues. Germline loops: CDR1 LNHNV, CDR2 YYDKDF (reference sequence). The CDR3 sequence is CATSRLAGGPGELFF. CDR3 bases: TGTGCCACCAGCAGACTAGCGGGAGGGCCCGGGGAGCTGTTTTTT.

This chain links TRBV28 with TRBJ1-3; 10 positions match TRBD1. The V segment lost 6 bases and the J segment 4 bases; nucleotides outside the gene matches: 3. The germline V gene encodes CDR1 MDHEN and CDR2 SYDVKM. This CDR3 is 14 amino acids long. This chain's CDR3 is CASRGTGEGNTIYF. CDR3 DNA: TGTGCCAGCAGGGGGACAGGGGAGGGAAACACCATATATTTT.

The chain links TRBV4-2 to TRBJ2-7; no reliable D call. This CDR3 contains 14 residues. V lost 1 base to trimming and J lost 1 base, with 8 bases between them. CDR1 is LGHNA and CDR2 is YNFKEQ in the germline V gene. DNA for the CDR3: TGTGCCAGCAGCCAAGGGGCCCGATCCTACGAGCAGTACTTC. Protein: CASSQGARSYEQYF.

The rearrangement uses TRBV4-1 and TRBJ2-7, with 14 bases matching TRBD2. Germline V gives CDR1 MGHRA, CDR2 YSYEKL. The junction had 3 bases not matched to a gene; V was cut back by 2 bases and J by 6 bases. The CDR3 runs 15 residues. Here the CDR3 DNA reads TGCGCCAGCAGCCAAACCGGGACTAGCGGGAGCGAGCAGTACTTC. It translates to CASSQTGTSGSEQYF.

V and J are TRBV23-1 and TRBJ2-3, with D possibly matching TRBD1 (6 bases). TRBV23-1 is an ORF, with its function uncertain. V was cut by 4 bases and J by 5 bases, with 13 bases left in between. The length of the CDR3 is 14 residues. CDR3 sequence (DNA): TGCGCCAGCAGTCCCGGGTTAGGGGGAGATACGCAGTATTTT. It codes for CASSPGLGGDTQYF.

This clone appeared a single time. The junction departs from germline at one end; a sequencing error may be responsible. As DNA, the CDR3 is TGTTCCAGCACCAAATCTGGGACAGCCTACGAGCAGTACTTC. Amino acid sequence: CSSTKSGTAYEQYF. The rearrangement joins TRBV7-9 to TRBJ2-7; the match to TRBD1 covers 7 bases. The V gene's germline CDR1 is SEHNR and CDR2 FQNEAQ (reference sequence). This CDR3 has 14 residues. Based on the CDR3 plus reference TRBV7-9 and TRBJ2-7, the full variable domain is DTGVSQNPRHKITKRGQNVTFRCDPISEHNRLYWYRQTLGQGPEFLTYFQNEAQLEKSRLLSDRFSAERPKGSFSTLEIQRTEQGDSAMYLCSSTKSGTAYEQYFGPGTRLTVT.

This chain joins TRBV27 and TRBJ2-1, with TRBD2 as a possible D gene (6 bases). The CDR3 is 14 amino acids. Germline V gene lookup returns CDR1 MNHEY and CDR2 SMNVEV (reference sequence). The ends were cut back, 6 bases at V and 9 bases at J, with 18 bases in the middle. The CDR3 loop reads CASRLNREDGEQFF. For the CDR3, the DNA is TGTGCCAGCAGACTAAATAGGGAGGACGGTGAGCAGTTCTTC.

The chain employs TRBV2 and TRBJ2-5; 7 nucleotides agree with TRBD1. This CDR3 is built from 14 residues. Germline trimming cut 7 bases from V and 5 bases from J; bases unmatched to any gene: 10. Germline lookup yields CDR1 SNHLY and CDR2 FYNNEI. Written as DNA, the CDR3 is TGTGCCAGCACCCTGACAGGGTTTGGGGAGACCCAGTACTTC. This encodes CASTLTGFGETQYF.

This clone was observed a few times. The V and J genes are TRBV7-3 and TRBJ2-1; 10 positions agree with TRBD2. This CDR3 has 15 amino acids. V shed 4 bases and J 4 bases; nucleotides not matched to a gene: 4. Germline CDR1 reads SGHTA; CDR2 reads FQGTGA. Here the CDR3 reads CASSYAAGGYNEQFF. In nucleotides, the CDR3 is TGTGCCAGCAGCTACGCAGCGGGAGGGTACAATGAGCAGTTCTTC.

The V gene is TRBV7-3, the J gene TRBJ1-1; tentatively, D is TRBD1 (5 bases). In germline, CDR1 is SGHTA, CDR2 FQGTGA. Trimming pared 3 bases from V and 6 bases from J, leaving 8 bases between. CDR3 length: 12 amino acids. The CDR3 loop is CASSFQGSEAFF. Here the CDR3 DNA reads TGTGCCAGCAGCTTCCAGGGTTCTGAAGCTTTCTTT.

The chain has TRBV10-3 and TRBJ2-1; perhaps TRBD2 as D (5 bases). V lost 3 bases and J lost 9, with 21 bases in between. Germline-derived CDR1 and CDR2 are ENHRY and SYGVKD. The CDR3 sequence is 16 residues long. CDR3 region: CAISDRKPTRIGEQFF. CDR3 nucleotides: TGTGCCATCAGTGACCGCAAACCTACTAGAATTGGTGAGCAGTTCTTC.

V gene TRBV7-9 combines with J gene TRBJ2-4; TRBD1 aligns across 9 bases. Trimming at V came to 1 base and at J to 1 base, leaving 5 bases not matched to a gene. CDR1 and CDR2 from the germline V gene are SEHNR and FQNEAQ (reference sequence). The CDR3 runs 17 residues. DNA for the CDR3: TGTGCCAGCAGCTTAGGGGGACAGGGTAGGGCCAAAAACATTCAGTACTTC. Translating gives CASSLGGQGRAKNIQYF.

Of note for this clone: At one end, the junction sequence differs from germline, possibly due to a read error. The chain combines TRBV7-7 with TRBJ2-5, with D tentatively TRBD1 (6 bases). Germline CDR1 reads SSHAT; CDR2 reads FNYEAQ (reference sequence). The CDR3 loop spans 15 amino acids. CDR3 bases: TGTGCTAGCAGCTTTGGGGACACCCGCTCGGCGACCCAGTACTTC. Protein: CASSFGDTRSATQYF.